These T cell receptor beta chains were read from a single sample in a study of OX40 agonist ivuxolimab in advanced cancers. Sequencing used immunoSEQ multiplex PCR; TCRdb keeps in-frame clones, though not all of them. The table shows roughly 84,000 clones, with roughly 80% occurring only once. The sequencing used CD4+ or CD8+ T cells sorted from blood, collected in a trial of the OX40 agonist ivuxolimab. These receptors all stem from an adult with an advanced solid tumor such as melanoma, head and neck, liver or kidney cancer. Each CDR3 is given with its conserved first and last residue. A D gene is named only where the DNA matches it firmly. A clone size is listed for some rows: how often the clone was seen (once, few, many), or a class if it is expanded.

clone size	V gene	D gene	J gene	CDR3 DNA	CDR3 protein
.	TRBV7-2	.	TRBJ2-7	TGTGCCAGCAGCCCCTGGACAGAGAACTACGAGCAGTACTTC	CASSPWTENYEQYF
.	TRBV6-1	.	TRBJ2-7	TGTGCCAGCAGTCCGGGCCCCGGGTGGTACGAGCAGTACTTC	CASSPGPGWYEQYF
.	TRBV4-1	TRBD1	TRBJ1-2	TGCGCCAGCAGCCAATCGAGTCAGGGGGCTCCCGATGGCTACACCTTC	CASSQSSQGAPDGYTF
.	TRBV9	.	TRBJ1-3	TGTGCCAGCAGCCTCAGGGTATCTGGAAACACCATATATTTT	CASSLRVSGNTIYF
once	TRBV30	.	TRBJ2-7	TGTGCCTGGAGTGACTGGAGGATGAGCTCCTACGAGCAGTACTTC	CAWSDWRMSSYEQYF
.	TRBV28	.	TRBJ1-2	TGTGCCAGCAGTTTGGTAGGGCAGCTTAACTATGGCTACACCTTC	CASSLVGQLNYGYTF
.	TRBV19	.	TRBJ2-1	TGTGCCAGCTCGGGACTCCCAAGGGAGCAGTTCTTC	CASSGLPREQFF
.	TRBV7-8	TRBD2	TRBJ2-5	TGTGCCAGCAGCGATTCCGAGGGGCCTAGCGGGAGTGAGTTCCAAGAGACCCAGTACTTC	CASSDSEGPSGSEFQETQYF
.	TRBV7-2	.	TRBJ1-2	TGTGCCAGCAGCTTAGATCAGGGAGGCTATGGCTACACCTTC	CASSLDQGGYGYTF
once	TRBV5-4	.	TRBJ1-2	TGTGCCAGCAGCTTGGAGGGGGGGGCGAATGGCTACACCTTC	CASSLEGGANGYTF
.	TRBV7-3	.	TRBJ2-7	TGTGCCAGCAGCTTGACCCAGGGTCACGAGCAGTACTTC	CASSLTQGHEQYF
.	TRBV7-6	.	TRBJ1-2	TGTGCCAGCAGCTTCTCGACTTACAGATTAATTAACTATGGCTACACCTTC	CASSFSTYRLINYGYTF
once	TRBV30	.	TRBJ2-2	TGTGCCTGGAGTGACGACGGGAACACCGGGGAGCTGTTTTTT	CAWSDDGNTGELFF
.	TRBV5-1	TRBD2	TRBJ2-5	TGCGCCAGCAGTTCTGATGCTAGCGGCCCTCGGCACTTC	CASSSDASGPRHF
.	TRBV4-2	.	TRBJ2-6	TGTGCCAGCAGCCAAGCTCAGCGATCTGGGGCCAACGTCCTGACTTTC	CASSQAQRSGANVLTF
.	TRBV19	.	TRBJ2-2	TGTGCTGCGGGGGCGGGAGTAAACACCGGGGAGCTGTTTTTT	CAAGAGVNTGELFF
.	TRBV14	TRBD2	TRBJ2-1	TGTGCCAGCAGCCAAGATTGGCGGGGGGACGCCAGTGAGCAGTTCTTC	CASSQDWRGDASEQFF
.	TRBV5-1	.	TRBJ1-4	TGCGCCAGCAGCTCCTTCGGGCCAGTTACAGGGGAAAAACTGTTTTTT	CASSSFGPVTGEKLFF
.	TRBV5-6	.	TRBJ1-1	TGTGCCAGCAGCCAACTGACAGGCATGAACACTGAAGCTTTCTTT	CASSQLTGMNTEAFF
.	TRBV7-9	.	TRBJ2-3	TGTGCCAGCAGCTTAGGGGTCGGGGGCACAGATACGCAGTATTTT	CASSLGVGGTDTQYF
few	TRBV19	TRBD1	TRBJ2-7	TGTGCCAGTAGTGCCCGGGGGCAGGGGGCGCGTGAGCAGTACTTC	CASSARGQGAREQYF
large	TRBV30	TRBD1	TRBJ1-5	TGTGCCTGGAGGAGACAGGGGAATGGTCAGCCCCAGCATTTT	CAWRRQGNGQPQHF
few	TRBV18	.	TRBJ1-4	TGTGCCAGCTCACCGTCGGAGGATGAAAAACTGTTTTTT	CASSPSEDEKLFF
.	TRBV4-1	.	TRBJ1-5	TGCGCCAGCAGCCAATATTCAACGACGGACCTGGAGGGCGATCAGCCCCAGCATTTT	CASSQYSTTDLEGDQPQHF
.	TRBV6-1	.	TRBJ1-5	TGTGCCAGCAGTGAATGGGGGAGGAGAAGCAATCAGCCCCAGCATTTT	CASSEWGRRSNQPQHF
.	TRBV5-4	.	TRBJ1-1	TGTGCCAGCAGTCACCCGGACATGAACACTGAAGCTTTCTTT	CASSHPDMNTEAFF
.	TRBV9	TRBD1	TRBJ1-2	TGTGCCAGCAGCGTAGACTCGGCAGGGGGCTATGGCTACACCTTC	CASSVDSAGGYGYTF
.	TRBV4-2	.	TRBJ1-2	TGTGCCAGCAGCCAAGAAGCCTCCGGCTATGGCTACACCTTC	CASSQEASGYGYTF
.	TRBV2	.	TRBJ2-5	TGTGCCAGCAGTGACGTGTCCCAAGAGACCCAGTACTTC	CASSDVSQETQYF
.	TRBV7-6	TRBD1	TRBJ2-3	TGTGCCAGCAGCTCCCAGACAGGGAAAACAGATACGCAGTATTTT	CASSSQTGKTDTQYF
.	TRBV6-6	TRBD1	TRBJ2-7	TGTGCCAGCAGTCATCGACAGGGTTACGAGCAGTACTTC	CASSHRQGYEQYF
.	TRBV11-2	.	TRBJ1-2	TGTGCCAGCAGCTTAGATCCAGATGTCCGTACAGAAAGCTACACCTTC	CASSLDPDVRTESYTF
.	TRBV5-1	TRBD1	TRBJ2-7	TGCGCCAGCAGCTCGGAAGGACAGGGGGCAAAGTACTTC	CASSSEGQGAKYF
.	TRBV6-5	.	TRBJ1-2	TGTGCCAGCAGTTTCCCAGTTCCGGGTGGCTACACCTTC	CASSFPVPGGYTF
.	TRBV7-2	.	TRBJ2-7	TGTGCCAGCAGCTTAGCGATAGGAACAGACTCTCTCTACGAGCAGTACTTC	CASSLAIGTDSLYEQYF
.	TRBV5-4	.	TRBJ2-1	TGTGCCAGCAGCCCGGGGGATTACCGGGGTGAGCAGTTCTTC	CASSPGDYRGEQFF
.	TRBV5-1	TRBD1	TRBJ1-1	TGCGCCAGCAGCTCCCCGGGACAGGGATATACTGAAGCTTTCTTT	CASSSPGQGYTEAFF
.	TRBV18	.	TRBJ1-4	TGTGCCAGCTCACCATTATCTCCGGACAGTAATGAAAAACTGTTTTTT	CASSPLSPDSNEKLFF
.	TRBV5-4	TRBD2	TRBJ2-5	TGTGCCAGCAGCTTGTCACTAGCGGGAGCAGAGACCCAGTACTTC	CASSLSLAGAETQYF
.	TRBV6-5	TRBD1	TRBJ1-1	TGTGCCAGCAGTTCACTCGGGGGACAGGGGAACACTGAAGCTTTCTTT	CASSSLGGQGNTEAFF
.	TRBV2	.	TRBJ1-1	TGTGCCAGCGAGGGGAGTACAAACACTGAAGCTTTCTTT	CASEGSTNTEAFF
.	TRBV5-1	.	TRBJ1-4	TGCGCCAGCAGCTTTTCGGGGGCGCGAGATGAAAAACTGTTTTTT	CASSFSGARDEKLFF
.	TRBV18	TRBD2	TRBJ2-1	TGTGCCAGCTCCCCGGTGGGAGGGACCTACAATGAGCAGTTCTTC	CASSPVGGTYNEQFF
.	TRBV14	TRBD1	TRBJ1-1	TGTGCCAGCAGCCGACAGGGGGCGGCTGAAGCTTTCTTT	CASSRQGAAEAFF
.	TRBV7-2	TRBD2	TRBJ2-3	TGTGCCAGCAGCTTCGGGGGGGCGAGGGCAGATACGCAGTATTTT	CASSFGGARADTQYF
once	TRBV19	.	TRBJ2-2	TGTGCCAGTAGTTTCGGGGGACTCGGGGAGCTGTTTTTT	CASSFGGLGELFF
.	TRBV5-4	TRBD1	TRBJ1-3	TGTGCCAGCAGCCGGACAGGGGCCCGAAACACCATATATTTT	CASSRTGARNTIYF
.	TRBV18	.	TRBJ2-3	TGTGCCAGCTCACCAACTCCGACCGTTAGCTCTACGCAGTATTTT	CASSPTPTVSSTQYF
.	TRBV5-4	TRBD2	TRBJ2-1	TGTGCCAGCAGCTCATCTAGCGGGGGCGACTTCAATGAGCAGTTCTTC	CASSSSSGGDFNEQFF